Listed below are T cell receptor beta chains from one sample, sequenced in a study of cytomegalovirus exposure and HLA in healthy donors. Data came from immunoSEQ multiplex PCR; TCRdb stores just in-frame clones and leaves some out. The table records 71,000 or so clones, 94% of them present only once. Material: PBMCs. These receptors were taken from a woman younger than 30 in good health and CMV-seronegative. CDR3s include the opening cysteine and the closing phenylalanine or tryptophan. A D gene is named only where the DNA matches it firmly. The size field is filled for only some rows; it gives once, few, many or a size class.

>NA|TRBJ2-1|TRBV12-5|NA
CASGLGEYRFFNEQFF
TGTGCTAGTGGTTTGGGCGAATATCGCTTTTTCAATGAGCAGTTCTTC
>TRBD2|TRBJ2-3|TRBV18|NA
CASSLLSPGTSGTDTQYF
TGTGCCAGCTCACTACTCTCACCCGGGACTAGCGGCACAGATACGCAGTATTTT
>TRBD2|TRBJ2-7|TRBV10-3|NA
CAISEGGTTQYEQYF
TGTGCCATCAGTGAAGGTGGGACTACCCAGTACGAGCAGTACTTC
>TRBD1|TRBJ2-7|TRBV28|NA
CASSPGQGPYEQYF
TGTGCCAGCAGCCCCGGACAGGGCCCCTACGAGCAGTACTTC
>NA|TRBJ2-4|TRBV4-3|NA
CASSWALHRISEGKNIQYF
TGCGCCAGCAGCTGGGCTTTGCACAGGATCTCCGAAGGCAAAAACATTCAGTACTTC
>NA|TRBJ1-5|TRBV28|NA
CASSLFSGINQPQHF
TGTGCCAGCAGTTTATTTTCAGGGATCAATCAGCCCCAGCATTTT
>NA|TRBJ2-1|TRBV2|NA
CASEQGGNEQFF
TGTGCCAGCGAACAGGGTGGAAATGAGCAGTTCTTC
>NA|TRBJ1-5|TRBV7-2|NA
CASSLAGVSNQPQHF
TGTGCCAGCAGCTTAGCAGGGGTCAGCAATCAGCCCCAGCATTTT
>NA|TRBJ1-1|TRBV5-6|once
CASSPHQGGWTEAFF
TGTGCCAGCAGCCCACATCAAGGGGGTTGGACTGAAGCTTTCTTT
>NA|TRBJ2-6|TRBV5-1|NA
CASSLDGSGANVLTF
TGCGCCAGCAGCTTGGACGGGTCTGGGGCCAACGTCCTGACTTTC
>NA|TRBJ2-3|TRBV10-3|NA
CAIMGSTGAGSQYF
TGTGCCATCATGGGGAGCACGGGTGCCGGTTCGCAGTATTTT
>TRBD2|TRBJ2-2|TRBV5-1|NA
CASSLGASGSSIGELFF
TGCGCCAGCAGCTTGGGGGCTAGCGGGAGTTCGATCGGGGAGCTGTTTTTT
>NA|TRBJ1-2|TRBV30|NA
CAWSGGVYGYTF
TGTGCCTGGAGTGGGGGAGTCTATGGCTACACCTTC
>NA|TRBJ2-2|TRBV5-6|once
CASRRYAYATGELFF
TGTGCCAGCAGACGGTACGCCTATGCCACCGGGGAGCTGTTTTTT
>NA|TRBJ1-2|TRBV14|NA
CASSQDRSRTVYGYTF
TGTGCCAGCAGCCAAGATCGTAGTCGGACAGTCTATGGCTACACCTTC
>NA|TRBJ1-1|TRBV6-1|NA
CASTSGGTEAFF
TGTGCCAGCACATCGGGGGGGACTGAAGCTTTCTTT
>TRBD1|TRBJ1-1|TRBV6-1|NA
CASSDQTGGGTEAFF
TGTGCCAGCAGTGACCAGACAGGGGGCGGAACTGAAGCTTTCTTT
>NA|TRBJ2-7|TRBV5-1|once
CASSWFNPAPADEQYF
TGCGCCAGCAGCTGGTTTAACCCAGCGCCGGCCGACGAGCAGTACTTC
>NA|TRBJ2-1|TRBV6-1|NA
CASRPEDATSNEQFF
TGTGCCAGCCGTCCGGAGGACGCTACCTCCAATGAGCAGTTCTTC
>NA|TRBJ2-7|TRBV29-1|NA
CSVGGEYEQYF
TGCAGCGTCGGCGGGGAGTACGAGCAGTACTTC
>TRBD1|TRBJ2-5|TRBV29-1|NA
CSVWTGRETQYF
TGCAGCGTTTGGACAGGGAGGGAGACCCAGTACTTC
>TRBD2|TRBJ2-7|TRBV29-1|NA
CSVDLAGGYEQYF
TGCAGCGTAGATCTAGCGGGGGGTTACGAGCAGTACTTC
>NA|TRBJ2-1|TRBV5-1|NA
CASSLAAEYNEQFF
TGCGCCAGCAGCTTGGCAGCGGAATACAATGAGCAGTTCTTC
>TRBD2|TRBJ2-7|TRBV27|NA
CASSLLAAPGLAGGNSYEQYF
TGTGCCAGCAGTTTATTAGCCGCACCGGGACTAGCGGGAGGAAACTCCTACGAGCAGTACTTC
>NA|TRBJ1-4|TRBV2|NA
CASSEALPYETTNEKLFF
TGTGCCAGCAGTGAAGCGCTGCCGTACGAGACAACTAATGAAAAACTGTTTTTT
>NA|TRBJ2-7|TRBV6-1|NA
CASRVTENYEQYF
TGTGCCAGCAGGGTGACAGAGAACTACGAGCAGTACTTC
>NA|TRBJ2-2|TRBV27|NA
CASSLSRSGAGTGELFF
TGTGCCAGCAGTTTATCCAGGTCAGGGGCCGGCACCGGGGAGCTGTTTTTT
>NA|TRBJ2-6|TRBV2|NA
CASCSGTGYSGANVLTF
TGTGCCAGCTGTTCTGGAACAGGCTACTCTGGGGCCAACGTCCTGACTTTC
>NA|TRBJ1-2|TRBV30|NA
CAWSAKTQPTVKYGYTF
TGTGCCTGGAGCGCCAAAACCCAGCCGACAGTGAAATATGGCTACACCTTC
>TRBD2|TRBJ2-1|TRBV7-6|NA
CASSPREVRTYNEQFF
TGTGCCAGCAGCCCTCGGGAGGTACGAACCTACAATGAGCAGTTCTTC
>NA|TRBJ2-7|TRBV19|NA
CASRPPGTGNEQYF
TGTGCCAGCAGGCCCCCCGGAACAGGGAACGAGCAGTACTTC
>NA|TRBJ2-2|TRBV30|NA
CAWRWVAHTGELFF
TGTGCCTGGAGGTGGGTAGCCCACACCGGGGAGCTGTTTTTT
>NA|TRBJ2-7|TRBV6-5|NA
CAVGRSSYEQYF
TGTGCGGTAGGGAGGAGCTCCTACGAGCAGTACTTC
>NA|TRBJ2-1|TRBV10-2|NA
CASRGTDRPYNEQFF
TGCGCCAGCAGGGGAACGGACAGACCTTACAATGAGCAGTTCTTC
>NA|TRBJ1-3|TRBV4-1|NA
CASRTTGPGNTIYF
TGCGCCAGCAGGACAACAGGGCCTGGAAACACCATATATTTT
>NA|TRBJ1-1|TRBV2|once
CASKRGSSTEAFF
TGTGCCAGCAAGCGGGGGTCGAGCACTGAAGCTTTCTTT
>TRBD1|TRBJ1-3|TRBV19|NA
CASNIRGRGSGNTIYF
TGTGCCAGTAATATAAGGGGGCGCGGCTCTGGAAACACCATATATTTT
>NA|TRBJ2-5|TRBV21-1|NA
CASSKVREETQYF
TGTGCCAGCAGCAAAGTTCGGGAAGAGACCCAGTACTTC
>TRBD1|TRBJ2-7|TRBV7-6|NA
CASSLFWQGAPYEQYF
TGTGCCAGCAGCTTATTCTGGCAGGGGGCTCCCTACGAGCAGTACTTC
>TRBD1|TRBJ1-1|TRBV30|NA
CAWNRGHTEAFF
TGTGCCTGGAACAGGGGCCATACTGAAGCTTTCTTT
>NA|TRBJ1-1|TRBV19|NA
CASRSDRGLNTEAFF
TGTGCCAGTAGAAGCGACCGGGGATTGAACACTGAAGCTTTCTTT
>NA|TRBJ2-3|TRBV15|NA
CATSRGRGIDTQYF
TGTGCCACCAGCAGAGGACGGGGGATAGATACGCAGTATTTT
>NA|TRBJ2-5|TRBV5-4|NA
CASSPVVGQGTQYF
TGTGCCAGCAGCCCAGTTGTAGGTCAGGGGACCCAGTACTTC
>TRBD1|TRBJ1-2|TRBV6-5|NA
CASSYTGDSLGYTF
TGTGCCAGCAGTTATACAGGGGACTCCCTTGGCTACACCTTC
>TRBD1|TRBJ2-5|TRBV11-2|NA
CASSPTGKETQYF
TGTGCCAGCAGCCCGACAGGGAAGGAGACCCAGTACTTC
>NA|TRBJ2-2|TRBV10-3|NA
CAISESIVTITGELFF
TGTGCCATCAGTGAGTCGATAGTGACTATCACCGGGGAGCTGTTTTTT
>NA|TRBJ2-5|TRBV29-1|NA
CSVGWDNQETQYF
TGCAGCGTTGGGTGGGACAACCAAGAGACCCAGTACTTC
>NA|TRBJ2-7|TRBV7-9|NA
CASSLLSGRGVYEQYF
TGTGCCAGCAGCTTACTCTCTGGCAGGGGTGTTTACGAGCAGTACTTC
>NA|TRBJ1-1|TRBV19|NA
CASSMRGRNTEAFF
TGTGCCAGTAGTATGAGGGGGAGGAACACTGAAGCTTTCTTT
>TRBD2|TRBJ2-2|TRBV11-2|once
CASSRGTSGRVAGELFF
TGTGCCAGCAGCCGAGGGACTAGCGGGAGAGTCGCCGGGGAGCTGTTTTTT
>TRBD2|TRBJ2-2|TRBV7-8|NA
CASSPIAGGPRTGELFF
TGTGCCAGCAGCCCAATAGCGGGGGGGCCGAGAACCGGGGAGCTGTTTTTT
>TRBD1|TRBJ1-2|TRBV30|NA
CAWSSFLRGTGVGYTF
TGTGCCTGGAGTTCATTTTTACGGGGGACAGGGGTTGGCTACACCTTC